The text below deals with one T cell receptor delta chain. The TCRdb record carries a much larger clone's protein, which differs from this DNA's translation at residue 8; a read error is the likely cause, and the protein listed here is the DNA translation. Both TRG and TRD chains were sequenced from each sorted sample. TCRdb redid the clone calls on the multiplex PCR reads with CATT. Among 75,000 to 95,000 delta-chain clones listed, over 0.75% were seen once. This sample stems from a study of γδ T cells in repeated Plasmodium falciparum infection. Study-level background: Donors had four controlled P. falciparum NF54 infections over about 640 days. Sampling occurred at baseline, pre-infection for selected infections, and 21 days post-infection.

Bulk repertoires came from Vgamma9/Vdelta2+ or Vdelta2-negative gammadelta T cells flow-sorted from PBMC. CDR3 length: 17 amino acids. Germline values: CDR1 GEAIGNYY, CDR2 EKD. The genes are TRDV2 and TRDJ1, with D maybe TRDD3 (6 bases). Because TCRdb records no J gene, it was assigned here through a match of the DNA to germline. This clonotype was sampled from a pool of human donors (malaria-infected and uninfected, not separated). Sample: gamma-delta T cells from blood. The CDR3 nucleotides read TGTGCTATTACTAGTCACTGGGAGATATGGGACACCGATAAACTCATCTTT. Translated: CAITSHWEIWDTDKLIF.